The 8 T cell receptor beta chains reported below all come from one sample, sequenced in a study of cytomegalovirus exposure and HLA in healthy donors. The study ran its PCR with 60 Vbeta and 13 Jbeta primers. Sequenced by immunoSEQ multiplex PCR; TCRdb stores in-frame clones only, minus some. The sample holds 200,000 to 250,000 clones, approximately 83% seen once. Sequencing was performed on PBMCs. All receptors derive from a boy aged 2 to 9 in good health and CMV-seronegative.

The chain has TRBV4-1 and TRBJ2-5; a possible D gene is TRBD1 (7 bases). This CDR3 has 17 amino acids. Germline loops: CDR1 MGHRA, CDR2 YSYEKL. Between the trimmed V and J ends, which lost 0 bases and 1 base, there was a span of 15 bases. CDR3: CASSQDFPQGGQETQYF. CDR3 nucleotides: TGCGCCAGCAGCCAAGACTTTCCCCAGGGGGGCCAAGAGACCCAGTACTTC.

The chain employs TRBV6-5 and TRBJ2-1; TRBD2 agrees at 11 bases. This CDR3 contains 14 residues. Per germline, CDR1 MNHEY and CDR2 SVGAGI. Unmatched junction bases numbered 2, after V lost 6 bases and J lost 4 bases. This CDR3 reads CASSPSGGYNEQFF. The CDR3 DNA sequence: TGTGCCAGCAGCCCTAGCGGGGGGTACAATGAGCAGTTCTTC.

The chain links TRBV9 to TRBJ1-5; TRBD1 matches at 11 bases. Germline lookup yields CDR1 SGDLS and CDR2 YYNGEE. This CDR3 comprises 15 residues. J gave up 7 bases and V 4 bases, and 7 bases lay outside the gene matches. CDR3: CASSQGQGAAQPQHF. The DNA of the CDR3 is TGTGCCAGCAGCCAAGGACAGGGGGCGGCCCAGCCCCAGCATTTT.

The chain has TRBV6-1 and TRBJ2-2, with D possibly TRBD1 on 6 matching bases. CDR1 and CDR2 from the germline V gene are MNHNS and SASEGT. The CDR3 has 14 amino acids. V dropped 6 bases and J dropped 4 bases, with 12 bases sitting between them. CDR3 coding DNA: TGTGCCAGCAGAATCGAGACAGGCACCGGGGAGCTGTTTTTT. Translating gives CASRIETGTGELFF.

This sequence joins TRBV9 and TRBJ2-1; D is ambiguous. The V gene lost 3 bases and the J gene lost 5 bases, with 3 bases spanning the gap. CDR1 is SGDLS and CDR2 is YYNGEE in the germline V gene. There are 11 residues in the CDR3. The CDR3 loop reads CASSANNEQFF. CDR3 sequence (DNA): TGTGCCAGCAGCGCAAACAATGAGCAGTTCTTC.

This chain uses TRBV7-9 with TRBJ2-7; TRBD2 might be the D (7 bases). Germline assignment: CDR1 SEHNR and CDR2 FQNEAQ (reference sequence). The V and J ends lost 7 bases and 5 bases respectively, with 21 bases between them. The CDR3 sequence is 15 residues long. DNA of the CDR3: TGTGCCAGCACGATAGGGGGGGGGAGGCTTGACGAGCAGTACTTC. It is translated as CASTIGGGRLDEQYF.

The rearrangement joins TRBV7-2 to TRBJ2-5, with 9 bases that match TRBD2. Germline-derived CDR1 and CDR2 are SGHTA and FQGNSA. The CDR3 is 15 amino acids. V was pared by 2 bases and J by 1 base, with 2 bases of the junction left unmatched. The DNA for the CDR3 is TGTGCCAGCAGCTTAAATAGCGGGGGCCAAGAGACCCAGTACTTC. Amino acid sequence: CASSLNSGGQETQYF.

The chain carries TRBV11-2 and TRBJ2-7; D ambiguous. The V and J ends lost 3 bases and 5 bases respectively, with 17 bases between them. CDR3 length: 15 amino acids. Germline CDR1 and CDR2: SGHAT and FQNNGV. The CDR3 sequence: CASSFLSLLLDEQYF. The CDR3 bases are TGTGCCAGCAGCTTCTTGAGTCTCCTTCTCGACGAGCAGTACTTC.